Each of the 11 T cell receptor beta chains below was sequenced from the same sample in a study of blood T cell repertoires in COVID-19 (TCRdb year 2020). Libraries came from the immunoSEQ multiplex PCR assay. What TCRdb holds here is the immuneACCESS table cut down to in-frame rearrangements. Part of the clones is not present; checked against another copy, under half of the missing clones reflect an unresolved V gene, and the others are unexplained. The sample data list roughly 500,000 clones, and over 75% of these were observed just once. The leading ten clones occupy approximately 1.8% of the sample. Sequenced sample: PBMCs or T cells enriched from blood (not recorded which). The receptors were sampled from a woman between 35 and 50 years old who had recovered from COVID-19.

The chain joins TRBV19 to TRBJ2-1; maybe TRBD2 (6 bases). CDR3 length: 14 residues. V was clipped by 3 bases and J by 2 bases, with 8 bases between them. CDR1 is LNHDA, CDR2 SQIVND, per germline (reference sequence). The CDR3 sequence is CASSMGGTYNEQFF. The CDR3 DNA sequence: TGTGCCAGTAGTATGGGAGGCACCTACAATGAGCAGTTCTTC.

This rearrangement joins TRBV11-3 to TRBJ2-7; maybe TRBD1 (7 bases). The germline CDR1 and CDR2 sequences are SGHNT and YENEEA. V was trimmed by 3 bases and J by 1 base, leaving 19 bases between them. The CDR3 has 17 residues. The CDR3 sequence is CASSFRLGTVTSYEQYF. The CDR3 coding sequence is TGTGCCAGCAGCTTCCGACTAGGGACAGTTACTTCCTACGAGCAGTACTTC.

This sequence joins TRBV5-6 and TRBJ2-7, with no clear D. V dropped 3 bases and J dropped 3 bases, with 13 bases sitting between them. Per the germline V gene, CDR1 is SGHDT and CDR2 is YYEEEE. The CDR3 length is 14 residues. DNA for the CDR3: TGTGCCAGCAGCTCTCGTCTTCTTTTCTACGAGCAGTACTTC. Protein: CASSSRLLFYEQYF.

The chain uses TRBV5-4 and TRBJ1-5; a possible D gene is TRBD1 (5 bases). Trimming removed 4 bases from V and 4 bases from J, with 12 bases in between. CDR1 is SGHNT, CDR2 YYREEE, per germline (reference sequence). CDR3 length equals 14 residues. The CDR3: CASSAGGVNQPQHF. The CDR3 DNA is TGTGCCAGCAGCGCCGGGGGAGTTAATCAGCCCCAGCATTTT.

In the case of this clone: The sample contains more than one DNA sequence encoding this CDR3. V and J are TRBV24-1 and TRBJ1-2; no definite D call. With 8 bases removed from V and 4 bases from J, the gap between germline ends came to 7 bases. The CDR3 loop spans 11 amino acids. In germline, CDR1 is KGHDR, CDR2 SFDVKD. This CDR3 reads CATTGGYGYTF. The CDR3 DNA follows: TGTGCCACCACCGGTGGCTATGGCTACACCTTC.

CDR3 sequence (DNA): TGTGCCAGCAGCTTACCCGGGTTATACTCTGGGGCCAACGTCCTGACTTTC. This encodes CASSLPGLYSGANVLTF. The gene calls are TRBV7-9 and TRBJ2-6, with D uncertain. The CDR3 loop spans 17 amino acids. CDR1 and CDR2 from the germline V gene are SEHNR and FQNEAQ (reference sequence). With 2 bases removed from V and 0 bases from J, the gap between germline ends came to 11 bases. Combining the CDR3 with reference TRBV7-9 and TRBJ2-6 gives the whole variable domain DTGVSQNPRHKITKRGQNVTFRCDPISEHNRLYWYRQTLGQGPEFLTYFQNEAQLEKSRLLSDRFSAERPKGSFSTLEIQRTEQGDSAMYLCASSLPGLYSGANVLTFGAGSRLTVL.

The chain is built from TRBV3-1 (or the pseudogene TRBV3-2) and TRBJ1-6; TRBD1 matches at 8 bases. This CDR3 has 16 amino acids. CDR1 is LGHDT and CDR2 is YNNKEL in the germline V gene (reference sequence). J lost 5 bases, V lost 6 bases, and 9 bases had no gene match. As DNA, the CDR3 is TGTGCCAGCAGACAGGGGGAATACGGGCATAATTCACCCCTCCACTTT. Its protein product is CASRQGEYGHNSPLHF.

The chain combines TRBV6-2 or TRBV6-3 with TRBJ2-3; 8 bases match TRBD2. The CDR3 totals 15 residues. Germline trimming cut 4 bases from V and 4 bases from J; bases unmatched to any gene: 7. Germline CDR1 and CDR2: MNHEY and SVGEGT. The DNA for the CDR3 is TGTGCCAGCAGTTCGGGGGGGAGTCAGGCAGATACGCAGTATTTT. Protein product: CASSSGGSQADTQYF.

The chain links TRBV10-3 to TRBJ2-1, with TRBD2 identical over 14 bases. This CDR3 has 15 amino acids. Germline V gene data show CDR1 as ENHRY and CDR2 as SYGVKD. V trimming: 4 bases; J trimming: 9 bases; junction bases outside the gene matches: 5. CDR3 in amino acids: CAISGGLAGVGEQFF. For the CDR3, the DNA is TGTGCCATCAGTGGGGGACTAGCGGGAGTGGGTGAGCAGTTCTTC.

V and J are TRBV11-2 and TRBJ1-2, with 8 bases fitting TRBD1. The trim removed 1 base at V and 8 bases at J, leaving 9 bases unmatched. Germline V gives CDR1 SGHAT, CDR2 FQNNGV. This CDR3 contains 15 residues. CDR3 region: CASSLGGLTGVGYTF. The CDR3 DNA sequence: TGTGCCAGCAGCTTAGGTGGTTTGACAGGGGTAGGCTACACCTTC.

The rearrangement links TRBV19 to TRBJ2-7; TRBD2 agrees at 7 bases. This CDR3 has 16 residues. V dropped 4 bases and J dropped 5; count of bases not matched to a gene: 14. Germline CDR1 reads LNHDA; CDR2 reads SQIVND (reference sequence). The CDR3 DNA reads as TGTGCCAGTAGTACCGGGCTAGCGGCCTTATCGGACGAGCAGTACTTC. This translates into CASSTGLAALSDEQYF.